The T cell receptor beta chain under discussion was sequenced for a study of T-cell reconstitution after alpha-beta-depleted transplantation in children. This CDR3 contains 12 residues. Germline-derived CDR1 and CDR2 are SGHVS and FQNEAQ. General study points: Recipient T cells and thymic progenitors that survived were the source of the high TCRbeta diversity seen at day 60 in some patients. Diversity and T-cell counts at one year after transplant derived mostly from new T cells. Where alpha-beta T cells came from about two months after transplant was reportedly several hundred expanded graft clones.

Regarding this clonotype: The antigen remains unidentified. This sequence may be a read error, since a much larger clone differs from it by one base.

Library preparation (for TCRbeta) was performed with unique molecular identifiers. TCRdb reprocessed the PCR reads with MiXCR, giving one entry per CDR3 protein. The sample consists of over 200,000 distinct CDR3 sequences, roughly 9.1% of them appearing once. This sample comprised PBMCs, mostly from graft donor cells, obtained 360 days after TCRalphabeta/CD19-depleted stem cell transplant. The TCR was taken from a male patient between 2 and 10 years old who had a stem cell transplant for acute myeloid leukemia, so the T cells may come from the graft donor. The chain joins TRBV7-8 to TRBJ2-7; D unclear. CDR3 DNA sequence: TGTGCCAGCAGCTTAGAAGTCCACGAGCAGAACTTC. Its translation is CASSLEVHEQNF.